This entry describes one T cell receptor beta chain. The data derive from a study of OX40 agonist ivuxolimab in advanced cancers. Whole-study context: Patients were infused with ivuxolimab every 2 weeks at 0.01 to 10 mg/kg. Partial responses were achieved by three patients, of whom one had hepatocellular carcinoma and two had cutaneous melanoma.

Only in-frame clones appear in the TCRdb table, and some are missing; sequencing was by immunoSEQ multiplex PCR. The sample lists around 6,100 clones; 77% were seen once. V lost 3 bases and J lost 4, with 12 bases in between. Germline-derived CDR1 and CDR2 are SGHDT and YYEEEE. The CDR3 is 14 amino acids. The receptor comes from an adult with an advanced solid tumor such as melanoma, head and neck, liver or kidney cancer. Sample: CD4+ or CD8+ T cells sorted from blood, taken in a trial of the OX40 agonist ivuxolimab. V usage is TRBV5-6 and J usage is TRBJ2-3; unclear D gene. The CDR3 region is CASSSRQRADTQYF. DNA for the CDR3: TGTGCCAGCAGCTCACGACAAAGGGCAGATACGCAGTATTTT. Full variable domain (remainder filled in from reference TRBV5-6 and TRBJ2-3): DAGVTQSPTHLIKTRGQQVTLRCSPKSGHDTVSWYQQALGQGPQFIFQYYEEEERQRGNFPDRFSGHQFPNYSSELNVNALLLGDSALYLCASSSRQRADTQYFGPGTRLTVL.